This TCR beta chain was recovered during a study of graft-versus-host responses after intestinal transplantation. At the level of the study: In this cohort, recipients had multivisceral, liver-intestinal, or isolated intestinal transplants. Every recipient had anti-thymocyte globulin induction and 2 to 4 years of tacrolimus plus steroids.

The germline V gene encodes CDR1 MNHNY and CDR2 SVGAGI (reference sequence). The CDR3 has 15 residues. The V gene end was trimmed by 0 bases and the J gene end by 5 bases; junction bases not matched to a gene: 7. Produced via immunoSEQ multiplex PCR; TCRdb's table is partial and in-frame only. The sample carries more than 90,000 clones, around nine tenths recorded once. Points on this clone: The antigen remains unidentified.

The specimen was unstimulated CD4+ T cells sorted from spleen or lymph node cells, collected before transplant. This sequence joins TRBV6-6 and TRBJ2-7, with 7 bases matching TRBD2. The clonotype originates from a human donor who was the organ donor for an intestinal transplant. The CDR3 loop reads CASSYSGLGGDEQYF. The CDR3 nucleotides are TGTGCCAGCAGTTACTCTGGCCTGGGGGGGGACGAGCAGTACTTC.